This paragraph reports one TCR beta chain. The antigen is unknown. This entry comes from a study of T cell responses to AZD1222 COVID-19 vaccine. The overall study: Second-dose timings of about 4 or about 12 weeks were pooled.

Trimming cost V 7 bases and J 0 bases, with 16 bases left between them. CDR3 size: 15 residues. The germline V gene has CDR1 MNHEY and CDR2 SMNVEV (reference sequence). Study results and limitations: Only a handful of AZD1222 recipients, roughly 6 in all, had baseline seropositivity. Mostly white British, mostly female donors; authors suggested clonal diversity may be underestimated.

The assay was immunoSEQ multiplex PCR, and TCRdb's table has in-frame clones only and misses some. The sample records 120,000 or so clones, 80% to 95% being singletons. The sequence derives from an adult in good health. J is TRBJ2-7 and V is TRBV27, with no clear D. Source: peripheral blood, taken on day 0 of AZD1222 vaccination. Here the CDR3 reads CASIPSSRHSYEQYF. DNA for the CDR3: TGTGCCAGCATCCCCAGCTCCCGCCACTCCTACGAGCAGTACTTC.